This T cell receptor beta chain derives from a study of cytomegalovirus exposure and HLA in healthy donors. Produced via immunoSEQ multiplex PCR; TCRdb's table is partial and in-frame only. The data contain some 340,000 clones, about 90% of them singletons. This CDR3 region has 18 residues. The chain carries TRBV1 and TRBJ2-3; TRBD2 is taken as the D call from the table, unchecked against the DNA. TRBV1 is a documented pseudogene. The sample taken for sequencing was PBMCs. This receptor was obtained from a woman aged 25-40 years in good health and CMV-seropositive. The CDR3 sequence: CTSSQDGTSGRGADTQYF. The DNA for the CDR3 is TGCACCAGCAGCCAAGATGGGACTAGCGGGAGGGGAGCAGATACGCAGTATTTT.